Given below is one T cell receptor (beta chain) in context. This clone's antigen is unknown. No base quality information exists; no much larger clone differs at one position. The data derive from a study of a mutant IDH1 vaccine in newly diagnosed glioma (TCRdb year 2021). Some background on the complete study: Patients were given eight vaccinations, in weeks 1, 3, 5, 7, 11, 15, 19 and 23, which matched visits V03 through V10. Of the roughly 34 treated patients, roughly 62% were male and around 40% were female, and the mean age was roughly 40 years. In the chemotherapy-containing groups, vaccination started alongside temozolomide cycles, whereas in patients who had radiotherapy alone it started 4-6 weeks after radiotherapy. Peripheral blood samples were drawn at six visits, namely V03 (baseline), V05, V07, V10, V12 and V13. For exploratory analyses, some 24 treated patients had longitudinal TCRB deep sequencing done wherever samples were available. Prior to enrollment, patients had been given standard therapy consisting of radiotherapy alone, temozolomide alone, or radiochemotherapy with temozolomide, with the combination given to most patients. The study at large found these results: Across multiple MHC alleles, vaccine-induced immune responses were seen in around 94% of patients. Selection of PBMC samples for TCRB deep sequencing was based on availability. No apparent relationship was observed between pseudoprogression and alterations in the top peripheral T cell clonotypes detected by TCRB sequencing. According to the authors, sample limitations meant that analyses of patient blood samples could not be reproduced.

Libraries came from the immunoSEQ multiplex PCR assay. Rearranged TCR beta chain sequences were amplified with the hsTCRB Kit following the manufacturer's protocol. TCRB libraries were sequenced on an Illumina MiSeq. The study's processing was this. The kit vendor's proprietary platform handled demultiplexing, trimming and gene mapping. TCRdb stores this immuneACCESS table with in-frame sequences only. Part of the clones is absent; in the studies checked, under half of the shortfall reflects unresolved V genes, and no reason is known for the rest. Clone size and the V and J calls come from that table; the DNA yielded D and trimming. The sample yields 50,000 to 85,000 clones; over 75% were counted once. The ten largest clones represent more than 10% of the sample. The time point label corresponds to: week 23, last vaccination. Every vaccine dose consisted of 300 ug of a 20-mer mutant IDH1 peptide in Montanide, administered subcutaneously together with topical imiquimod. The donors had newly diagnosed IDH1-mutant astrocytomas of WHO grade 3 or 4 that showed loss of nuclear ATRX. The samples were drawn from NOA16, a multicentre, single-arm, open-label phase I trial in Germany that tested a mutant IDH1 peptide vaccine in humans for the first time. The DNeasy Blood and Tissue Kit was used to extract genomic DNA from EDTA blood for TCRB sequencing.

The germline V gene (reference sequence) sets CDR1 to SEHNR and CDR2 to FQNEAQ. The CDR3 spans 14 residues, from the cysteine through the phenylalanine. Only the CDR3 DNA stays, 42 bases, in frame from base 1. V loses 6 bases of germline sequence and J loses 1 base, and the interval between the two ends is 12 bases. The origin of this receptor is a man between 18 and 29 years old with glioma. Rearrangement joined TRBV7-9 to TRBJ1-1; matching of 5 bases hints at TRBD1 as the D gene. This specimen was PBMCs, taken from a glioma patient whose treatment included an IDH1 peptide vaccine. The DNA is TGTGCCAGCAGACCCCCCGGACAGAACACTGAAGCTTTCTTT. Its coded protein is CASRPPGQNTEAFF.